This T cell receptor beta chain emerged from a study of T cell responses to AZD1222 COVID-19 vaccine. Study context: The study pooled second doses at about 4 or about 12 weeks.

Some clones are missing from TCRdb's copy, which holds only in-frame ones; the method was immunoSEQ multiplex PCR. The table records 140,000 to 150,000 clones, around nine tenths of them present only once. A remark on this clone: Its target is not known.

Study observations and caveats: Baseline antibody screening turned up just a handful of seropositive AZD1222 recipients. Spike-specific TCR breadth rose after two AZD1222 doses, and depth rose as well. No repertoire was sampled before or during the peak T cell response, only after it.

The CDR3 contains 16 residues. Germline loops: CDR1 LGHDT, CDR2 YNNKEL (reference sequence). V shed 4 bases and J 9 bases; nucleotides not matched to a gene: 9. This sample comprised peripheral blood, obtained on day 0 of AZD1222 vaccination. The clonotype comes from an adult in good health. J is TRBJ2-1 and V is TRBV3-1 (or the pseudogene TRBV3-2); 13 nucleotides align to TRBD2. Here the CDR3 reads CASSRTGTSGAGEQFF. CDR3 in DNA: TGTGCCAGCAGCCGGACCGGGACTAGCGGGGCCGGTGAGCAGTTCTTC.